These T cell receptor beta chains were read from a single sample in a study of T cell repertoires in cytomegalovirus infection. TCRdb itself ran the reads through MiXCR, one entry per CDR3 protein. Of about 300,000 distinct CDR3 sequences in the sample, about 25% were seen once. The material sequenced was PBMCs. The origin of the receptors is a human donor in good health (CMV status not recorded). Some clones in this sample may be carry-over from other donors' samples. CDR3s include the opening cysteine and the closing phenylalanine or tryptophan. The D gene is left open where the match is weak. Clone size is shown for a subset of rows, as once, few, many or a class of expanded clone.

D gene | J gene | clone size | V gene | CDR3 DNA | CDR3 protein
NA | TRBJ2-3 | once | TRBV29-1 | TGCAGCGTTGCAATACTGGGTTCAGGCACAGATACGCAGTATTTT | CSVAILGSGTDTQYF
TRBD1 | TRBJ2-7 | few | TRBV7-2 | TGTGCCAGCAGCTTAGCGCTAGGGGGCGGGTACGAGCAGTACTTC | CASSLALGGGYEQYF
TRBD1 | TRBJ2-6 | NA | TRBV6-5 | TGTGCCAGCAGTCAGGACAGGGGGCTTGGGGCCAACGTCCTGACTTTC | CASSQDRGLGANVLTF
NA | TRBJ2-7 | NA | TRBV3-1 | TGTGCCAGCAGCCAAGACAACTTCTCCTACGAGCAGTACTTC | CASSQDNFSYEQYF
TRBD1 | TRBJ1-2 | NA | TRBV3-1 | TGTGCCAGCAGCCAAGATCAGGGGGTGCCCAACTATGGCTACACCTTC | CASSQDQGVPNYGYTF
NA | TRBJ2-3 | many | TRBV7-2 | TGTGCCAGCAGCTTAATCCGGAGGAGCACAGATACGCAGTATTTT | CASSLIRRSTDTQYF
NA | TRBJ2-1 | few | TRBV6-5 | TGTGCCAGCAGCCCATCCAACGAGCCCTACAATGAGCAGTTCTTC | CASSPSNEPYNEQFF
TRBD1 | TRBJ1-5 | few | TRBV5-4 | TGTGCCAGCAGCGGGGGACAGGATCAGCCCCAGCATTTT | CASSGGQDQPQHF
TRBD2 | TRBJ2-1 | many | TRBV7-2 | TGTGCCAGCAGCTTTCTAGCGGGTTACCGGGAGCAGTTCTTC | CASSFLAGYREQFF
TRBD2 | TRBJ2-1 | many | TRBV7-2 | TGTGCCAGCACCCTCGGGGGGAGCTCCTACAATGAGCAGTTCTTC | CASTLGGSSYNEQFF
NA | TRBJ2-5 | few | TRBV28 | TGTGCCAGCAGTTTATGGGTTAGAAGGGGGAAAGAGACCCAGTACTTC | CASSLWVRRGKETQYF
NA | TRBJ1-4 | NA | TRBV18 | TGTGCCAGCTCACCACGGGAGGGATCTGAAAAACTGTTTTTT | CASSPREGSEKLFF
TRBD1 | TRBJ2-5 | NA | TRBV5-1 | TGCGCCAGCAGCTTGGAGGTGACAGGGGGGACCCAGTACTTC | CASSLEVTGGTQYF
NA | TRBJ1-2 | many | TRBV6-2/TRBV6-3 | TGTGCCAGCAGTTACCAACCGACACAGTTTGTAGGCTATGGCTACACCTTC | CASSYQPTQFVGYGYTF
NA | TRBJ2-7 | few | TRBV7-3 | TGTGCCAGCAGCTTAACGGGGGACGGGCTCCACGAGCAGTACTTC | CASSLTGDGLHEQYF
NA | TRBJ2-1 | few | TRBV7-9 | TGTGCCAGCAGCTTAACCCCAAACCAGCTCAATGAGCAGTTCTTC | CASSLTPNQLNEQFF
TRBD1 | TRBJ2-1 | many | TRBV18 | TGTGCCAGCGCCCGGTGGGACAGACCCTACAATGAGCAGTTCTTC | CASARWDRPYNEQFF
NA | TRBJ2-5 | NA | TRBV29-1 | TGCAGCGTTGGGCAGGGGCGAGAGACCCAGTACTTC | CSVGQGRETQYF
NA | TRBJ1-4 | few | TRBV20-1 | TGCAGTGCTGGGGACCGGCTGAATGAAAAACTGTTTTTT | CSAGDRLNEKLFF
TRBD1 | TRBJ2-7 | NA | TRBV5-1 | TGCGCCAGCAGCTTGTACGTGGGGGACAGGGGACTTCTGGATCTCTACGAGCAGTACTTC | CASSLYVGDRGLLDLYEQYF
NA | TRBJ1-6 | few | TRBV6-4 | TGTGCCAGCAGTGACAGGGCTAATAATTCACCCCTCCACTTT | CASSDRANNSPLHF
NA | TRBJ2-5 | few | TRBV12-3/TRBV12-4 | TGTGCCAGCAGTTTCAAACCCCGTGGAGCGACCCAGTACTTC | CASSFKPRGATQYF
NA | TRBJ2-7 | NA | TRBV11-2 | TGTGCCAGCAATTACCCCCTCGGCGAGCAGTACTTC | CASNYPLGEQYF
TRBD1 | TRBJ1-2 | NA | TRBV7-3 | TGTGCCAGCAGCCTTCCGGGACAGGCTCTCTATGGCTACACCTTC | CASSLPGQALYGYTF
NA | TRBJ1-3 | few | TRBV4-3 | TGCGCCAGCAGCCAAGACACTCCAGGGTCGTATGGAAACACCATATATTTT | CASSQDTPGSYGNTIYF
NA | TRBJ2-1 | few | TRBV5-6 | TGTGCCAGCAGCGCCACAGGATTGGACAACAATGAGCAGTTCTTC | CASSATGLDNNEQFF
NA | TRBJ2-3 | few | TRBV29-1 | TGCAGCGCGAAAACAGGGATAGATACGCAGTATTTT | CSAKTGIDTQYF
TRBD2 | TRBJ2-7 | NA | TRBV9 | TGTGCCAGCAGCAGGACTAGTGTGTACGAGCAGTACTTC | CASSRTSVYEQYF
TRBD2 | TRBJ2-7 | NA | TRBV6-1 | TGTGCCAGCAGTGATCGGACTAGCGGGCGGCCCCACGAGCAGTACTTC | CASSDRTSGRPHEQYF
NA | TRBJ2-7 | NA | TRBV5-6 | TGTGCCAGCCTTCGAACAAGACGGCCCTACGAGCAGTACTTC | CASLRTRRPYEQYF
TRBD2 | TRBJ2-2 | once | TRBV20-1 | TGCAGTGCCTTTCCTAGCGGGGGCAGCACCGGGGAGCTGTTTTTT | CSAFPSGGSTGELFF
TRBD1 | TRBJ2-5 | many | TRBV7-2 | TGTGCCAGCAGCGTAGGGACAGGGGGCTCAGAAGAGACCCAGTACTTC | CASSVGTGGSEETQYF
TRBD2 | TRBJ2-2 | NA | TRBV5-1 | TGCGCCAGCAGCTTGGAGGGTCGCGGGGGGAGTGCGAACACCGGGGAGCTGTTTTTT | CASSLEGRGGSANTGELFF
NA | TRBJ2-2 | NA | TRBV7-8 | TGTGCCAGCAGTTCACCAAAGGACGGAGACACCGGGGAGCTGTTTTTT | CASSSPKDGDTGELFF
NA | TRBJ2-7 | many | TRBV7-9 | TGTGCCAGCAGCTTGACGGATACCTACGAGCAGTACTTC | CASSLTDTYEQYF
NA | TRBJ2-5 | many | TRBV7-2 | TGTGCCAGCAGCTTGGTCACCCGGTCCGAGACCCAGTACTTC | CASSLVTRSETQYF
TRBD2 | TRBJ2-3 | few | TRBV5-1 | TGCGCCAGCAGCTTGGTTCGACTAGCGGGGATAGATACGCAGTATTTT | CASSLVRLAGIDTQYF
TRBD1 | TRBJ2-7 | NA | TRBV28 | TGTGCCAGCAGTTCCATACAGGGGGCACGGGAGCAGTACTTC | CASSSIQGAREQYF
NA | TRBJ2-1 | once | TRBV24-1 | TGTGCCACCAGTGATCCGGGCTCCTACAATGAGCAGTTCTTC | CATSDPGSYNEQFF
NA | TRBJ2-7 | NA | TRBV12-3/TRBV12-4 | TGTGCCAGCAGTTCCCCGGCAGGTCCTTACGAGCAGTACTTC | CASSSPAGPYEQYF
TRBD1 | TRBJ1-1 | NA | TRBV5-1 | TGCGCCAGCAGCTCGGGACAGGGGGTTGGCACTGAAGCTTTCTTT | CASSSGQGVGTEAFF
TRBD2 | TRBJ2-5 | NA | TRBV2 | TGTGCCAGCAGCGTAGGACTAGCGGGAGGGAGGGTAGGGGAGACCCAGTACTTC | CASSVGLAGGRVGETQYF
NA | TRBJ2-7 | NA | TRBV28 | TGTGCCAGCAGGAGGGGAGGGGGATCCTACGAGCAGTACTTC | CASRRGGGSYEQYF
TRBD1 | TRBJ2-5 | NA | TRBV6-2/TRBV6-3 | TGTGCCAGTCGCCAGGGGGCAACGCGGGAGACCCAGTACTTC | CASRQGATRETQYF